The TCR beta chain under discussion was sequenced for a study of T cell responses to AZD1222 COVID-19 vaccine. As regards this clone: What it recognizes is unknown.

Measured with immunoSEQ multiplex PCR; TCRdb has only the in-frame clones, and not every one. In the table there are about 100,000 clones, 87% of which are singletons. Findings and limits, study-wide: Baseline testing showed seropositivity in only six or seven AZD1222 recipients. Among the donors, most were white British and more were female, and clonal diversity was possibly underestimated. Among vaccine-associated CD4 TCRs, coverage spanned spike, with dominance at 160-218 and 743-854.

The CDR3 extends over 15 amino acids. Trimming removed 5 bases from V and 6 bases from J, with 17 bases in between. Per germline, CDR1 SGDLS and CDR2 YYNGEE. The sequence derives from an adult in good health. The source was peripheral blood, collected on day 0 of AZD1222 vaccination. V is TRBV9 and J is TRBJ2-2, with D possibly matching TRBD2 (7 bases). The CDR3 coding sequence is TGTGCCAGCAGTATAGGGGGGGCCGCATCCGGGGAGCTGTTTTTT. Its translation is CASSIGGAASGELFF. The whole variable domain, remainder taken from reference TRBV9 and TRBJ2-2, is DSGVTQTPKHLITATGQRVTLRCSPRSGDLSVYWYQQSLDQGLQFLIQYYNGEERAKGNILERFSAQQFPDLHSELNLSSLELGDSALYFCASSIGGAASGELFFGEGSRLTVL.